The rows below give T cell receptor beta chains drawn from one sample of a study of a mutant IDH1 vaccine in newly diagnosed glioma. The antigens of these receptors remain unknown. The protocol was immunoSEQ multiplex PCR, while the TCRdb copy is restricted to in-frame clones and leaves out a portion. The data show tens of thousands of clones, about 80% seen once. Sequences were derived from PBMCs, sampled from a glioma patient whose treatment included an IDH1 peptide vaccine. The source is a woman aged 40 to 50 with glioma. The CDR3 runs from the conserved cysteine through the conserved F or W. The D gene is left open where the match is weak. Size is omitted from some rows. Given values are once, few, many or a class for expanded clones.

cdr3_length	v_call	clone_size	j_call	d_call	cdr3_nt	cdr3_aa
15	TRBV6-1	NA	TRBJ1-5	NA	TGTGCCAGCAGTGAAGAGGGAGGGATCAATCAGCCCCAGCATTTT	CASSEEGGINQPQHF
14	TRBV2	NA	TRBJ2-3	NA	TGTGCCAGCAGTGTGACCCGGGGCACAGATACGCAGTATTTT	CASSVTRGTDTQYF
15	TRBV7-9	NA	TRBJ2-5	NA	TGTGCCAGCAGTTCCAGGGCAACACAGAAAGAGACCCAGTACTTC	CASSSRATQKETQYF
15	TRBV14	NA	TRBJ2-5	TRBD2	TGTGCCAGCAGCCTACTTCAGGGAGGGGAAAAGACCCAGTACTTC	CASSLLQGGEKTQYF
14	TRBV5-1	once	TRBJ1-3	NA	TGCGCCAGCAGCTTGAGTGGGGTAGGAAACACCATATATTTT	CASSLSGVGNTIYF
13	TRBV7-2	NA	TRBJ1-2	TRBD1	TGTGCCAGCAGCCTCGGACAGGGGCTTGGCTACACCTTC	CASSLGQGLGYTF
14	TRBV5-4	NA	TRBJ2-5	TRBD2	TGTGCCAGCAGCTCCCCGGAAGCGGGGGAGACCCAGTACTTC	CASSSPEAGETQYF
17	TRBV11-2	NA	TRBJ1-5	NA	TGTGCCAGCAGCCAAGGGGTCGGGGGAAGGGGGGATCAGCCCCAGCATTTT	CASSQGVGGRGDQPQHF
17	TRBV27	NA	TRBJ1-2	TRBD1	TGTGCCAGCAGTTTTGGGGGGGGGACAGGGTCCAACTATGGCTACACCTTC	CASSFGGGTGSNYGYTF
15	TRBV4-3	NA	TRBJ2-7	TRBD1	TGCGCCAGCAGCCAAGCGACAGGGGGAATCTACGAGCAGTACTTC	CASSQATGGIYEQYF
14	TRBV19	NA	TRBJ2-7	NA	TGTGCCAGTAGTACAGCCGGGGGTGGGGTCGAGCAGTACTTC	CASSTAGGGVEQYF
14	TRBV28	NA	TRBJ1-3	TRBD1	TGTGCCTGTTCCCAGGGGGGCTCTGGAAACACCATATATTTT	CACSQGGSGNTIYF
16	TRBV5-4	NA	TRBJ1-4	NA	TGTGCCAGCAGCTTCGGGGGGGGCTCGACTAATGAAAAACTGTTTTTT	CASSFGGGSTNEKLFF
16	TRBV7-9	medium-sized	TRBJ2-2	TRBD2	TGTGCCAGCAGCTCCAGGACTAGCGGGAACACCGGGGAGCTGTTTTTT	CASSSRTSGNTGELFF
13	TRBV29-1	once	TRBJ1-1	NA	TGCAGCGTTGCCCTGTCACCGAACACTGAAGCTTTCTTT	CSVALSPNTEAFF
15	TRBV2	NA	TRBJ2-3	TRBD1	TGTGCCAGCCGGAGGGATGGCAGGGGGCGAGATACGCAGTATTTT	CASRRDGRGRDTQYF
12	TRBV2	NA	TRBJ1-2	NA	TGTGCCAGCAGTGAAGAGAACTATGGCTACACCTTC	CASSEENYGYTF
18	TRBV5-1	NA	TRBJ1-2	NA	TGCGCCAGCAGCCCGGGGAGGCCTGATCAGGGCAGACTGATCGGCTACACCTTC	CASSPGRPDQGRLIGYTF
16	TRBV29-1	medium-sized	TRBJ2-2	NA	TGCAGCGTTGAAGCATGGGGTCCCCTGAACACCGGGGAGCTGTTTTTT	CSVEAWGPLNTGELFF
15	TRBV5-4	NA	TRBJ2-7	TRBD2	TGTGCCAGCAGTCCGGGGAGCGGGGCCTCCTACGAGCAGTACTTC	CASSPGSGASYEQYF
15	TRBV18	once	TRBJ1-2	NA	TGTGCCAGCTCACCAGAGAAAGGGGGGAGCTATGGCTACACCTTC	CASSPEKGGSYGYTF
14	TRBV6-6	NA	TRBJ2-1	NA	TGTGCCAGCAGGCAAGGGGCTGCCTACAATGAGCAGTTCTTC	CASRQGAAYNEQFF
14	TRBV7-9	NA	TRBJ1-1	NA	TGTGCCAGCAGCTCACCGACAGCCCTCCCTGAAGCTTTCTTT	CASSSPTALPEAFF
14	TRBV9	NA	TRBJ1-6	NA	TGTGCCAGCAGAGCTGGGCCAGGTAATTCACCCCTCCACTTT	CASRAGPGNSPLHF
13	TRBV12-5	few	TRBJ1-5	NA	TGTGCTAGCGCAGGGTCCGGCAATCAGCCCCAGCATTTT	CASAGSGNQPQHF
13	TRBV10-2	once	TRBJ2-7	TRBD1	TGCGCCAGCAGTGTTGACAGGGGATACGAGCAGTACTTC	CASSVDRGYEQYF
12	TRBV29-1	NA	TRBJ2-7	NA	TGCAGCGTGCGTCAGGGTGCGTACGAGCAGTACTTC	CSVRQGAYEQYF
16	TRBV28	NA	TRBJ1-2	NA	TGTGCCAGTGCGGGGAACTGGCCAACACTTAACTATGGCTACACCTTC	CASAGNWPTLNYGYTF
14	TRBV7-9	NA	TRBJ2-2	TRBD1	TGTGCCAGCAGCTTGTCCGGGACAGTCGGGGAGCTGTTTTTT	CASSLSGTVGELFF
15	TRBV14	NA	TRBJ2-7	NA	TGTGCCAGCAGCCAAGATGTGAGGGTGGGCTACGAGCAGTACTTC	CASSQDVRVGYEQYF
11	TRBV7-9	NA	TRBJ1-6	NA	TGTGCCAGCAGCTTTTCCGGCCCCCTCCACTTT	CASSFSGPLHF
15	TRBV27	NA	TRBJ2-7	TRBD2	TGTGCCAGCAGACTTAGCGGGGCCCCTTCCTACGAGCAGTACTTC	CASRLSGAPSYEQYF
18	TRBV7-2	NA	TRBJ1-5	NA	TGTGCCAGCAGCTTAGTGGCTACAGAACAATATAGCAATCAGCCCCAGCATTTT	CASSLVATEQYSNQPQHF
15	TRBV5-6	once	TRBJ2-7	TRBD2	TGTGCCAGCAGCTTACTGACTAGCGGGGGGGTAGAGCAGTACTTC	CASSLLTSGGVEQYF
13	TRBV5-1	NA	TRBJ2-7	TRBD1	TGCGCCAGCAGCTTGGGGGACAGGGCGGTGAGGTACTTC	CASSLGDRAVRYF
14	TRBV15	NA	TRBJ1-1	NA	TGTGCCACCAGCAGAGAGATAGAGAACACTGAAGCTTTCTTT	CATSREIENTEAFF
16	TRBV7-2	NA	TRBJ2-5	TRBD2	TGTGCCAGCAGCTTACACCTAGCGGGGCCCCAAGAGACCCAGTACTTC	CASSLHLAGPQETQYF
16	TRBV14	few	TRBJ1-1	NA	TGTGCCAGCAGCCAAGATCCTTGGGGGAGGCACACTGAAGCTTTCTTT	CASSQDPWGRHTEAFF
12	TRBV19	once	TRBJ1-1	NA	TGTGCCAGCAGAACAGCAACCACTGAAGCTTTCTTT	CASRTATTEAFF
16	TRBV5-4	NA	TRBJ1-6	TRBD1	TGTGCCAGCAGCAATCGGGGACAGGCGTTTAATTCACCCCTCCACTTT	CASSNRGQAFNSPLHF
16	TRBV10-3	NA	TRBJ2-3	NA	TGTGCCATCAGTGAGGGTGGCGGCGGGGTCACAGATACGCAGTATTTT	CAISEGGGGVTDTQYF
15	TRBV6-6	NA	TRBJ1-2	NA	TGTGCCAGCAGTTACTCGAGGGGGGATAGCTATGGCTACACCTTC	CASSYSRGDSYGYTF
13	TRBV19	NA	TRBJ1-1	NA	TGTGCCAGTAGTATCGGGGGCAGCGCTGAAGCTTTCTTT	CASSIGGSAEAFF
14	TRBV6-6	once	TRBJ1-2	NA	TGTGCCAGCAGTTACTCGGAGGGGCGGGTTGGCTACACCTTC	CASSYSEGRVGYTF
16	TRBV23-1	NA	TRBJ2-2	TRBD2	TGCGCCAGCAGTCTACTAGCGGGGGGTAACACCGGGGAGCTGTTTTTT	CASSLLAGGNTGELFF
17	TRBV18	NA	TRBJ1-2	TRBD1	TGTGCCAGCTCACTCTCTGGAACAGGGGTGATTAACTATGGCTACACCTTC	CASSLSGTGVINYGYTF
14	TRBV9	NA	TRBJ2-5	NA	TGTGCCAGCAGCGTAGAAGCGGGCCAAGAGACCCAGTACTTC	CASSVEAGQETQYF
15	TRBV11-2	NA	TRBJ1-4	TRBD1	TGTGCCAGCAGTCCTCCGGGACAGGGTGGCGAAAAACTGTTTTTT	CASSPPGQGGEKLFF
15	TRBV7-9	NA	TRBJ2-3	TRBD2	TGTGCCAGCAGCTTGGTAGCGGGGCCCCACGATACGCAGTATTTT	CASSLVAGPHDTQYF
15	TRBV10-2	NA	TRBJ1-6	TRBD1	TGCGCCAGCAGGCGGGGACAGGGTGGAAATTCACCCCTCCACTTT	CASRRGQGGNSPLHF
16	TRBV7-6	NA	TRBJ2-3	TRBD2	TGTGCCAGCAGCCCCCTAGCGGGGGGCATGGGAGATACGCAGTATTTT	CASSPLAGGMGDTQYF
16	TRBV4-1	NA	TRBJ2-3	TRBD1	TGCGCCAGCAGCCATCGAGCAGGGGGTATAGTGGATACGCAGTATTTT	CASSHRAGGIVDTQYF
15	TRBV5-1	NA	TRBJ2-1	TRBD2	TGCGCCAGCAGCCTAGCGGGGAGCTCCTACAATGAGCAGTTCTTC	CASSLAGSSYNEQFF
17	TRBV4-1	NA	TRBJ2-7	TRBD1	TGCGCCAGCAGCCAAAGGGTCCGGGTGACAGGGTCCTACGAGCAGTACTTC	CASSQRVRVTGSYEQYF
12	TRBV10-3	NA	TRBJ2-6	NA	TGTGCCATCCGGGTTTATGCCAACGTCCTGACTTTC	CAIRVYANVLTF